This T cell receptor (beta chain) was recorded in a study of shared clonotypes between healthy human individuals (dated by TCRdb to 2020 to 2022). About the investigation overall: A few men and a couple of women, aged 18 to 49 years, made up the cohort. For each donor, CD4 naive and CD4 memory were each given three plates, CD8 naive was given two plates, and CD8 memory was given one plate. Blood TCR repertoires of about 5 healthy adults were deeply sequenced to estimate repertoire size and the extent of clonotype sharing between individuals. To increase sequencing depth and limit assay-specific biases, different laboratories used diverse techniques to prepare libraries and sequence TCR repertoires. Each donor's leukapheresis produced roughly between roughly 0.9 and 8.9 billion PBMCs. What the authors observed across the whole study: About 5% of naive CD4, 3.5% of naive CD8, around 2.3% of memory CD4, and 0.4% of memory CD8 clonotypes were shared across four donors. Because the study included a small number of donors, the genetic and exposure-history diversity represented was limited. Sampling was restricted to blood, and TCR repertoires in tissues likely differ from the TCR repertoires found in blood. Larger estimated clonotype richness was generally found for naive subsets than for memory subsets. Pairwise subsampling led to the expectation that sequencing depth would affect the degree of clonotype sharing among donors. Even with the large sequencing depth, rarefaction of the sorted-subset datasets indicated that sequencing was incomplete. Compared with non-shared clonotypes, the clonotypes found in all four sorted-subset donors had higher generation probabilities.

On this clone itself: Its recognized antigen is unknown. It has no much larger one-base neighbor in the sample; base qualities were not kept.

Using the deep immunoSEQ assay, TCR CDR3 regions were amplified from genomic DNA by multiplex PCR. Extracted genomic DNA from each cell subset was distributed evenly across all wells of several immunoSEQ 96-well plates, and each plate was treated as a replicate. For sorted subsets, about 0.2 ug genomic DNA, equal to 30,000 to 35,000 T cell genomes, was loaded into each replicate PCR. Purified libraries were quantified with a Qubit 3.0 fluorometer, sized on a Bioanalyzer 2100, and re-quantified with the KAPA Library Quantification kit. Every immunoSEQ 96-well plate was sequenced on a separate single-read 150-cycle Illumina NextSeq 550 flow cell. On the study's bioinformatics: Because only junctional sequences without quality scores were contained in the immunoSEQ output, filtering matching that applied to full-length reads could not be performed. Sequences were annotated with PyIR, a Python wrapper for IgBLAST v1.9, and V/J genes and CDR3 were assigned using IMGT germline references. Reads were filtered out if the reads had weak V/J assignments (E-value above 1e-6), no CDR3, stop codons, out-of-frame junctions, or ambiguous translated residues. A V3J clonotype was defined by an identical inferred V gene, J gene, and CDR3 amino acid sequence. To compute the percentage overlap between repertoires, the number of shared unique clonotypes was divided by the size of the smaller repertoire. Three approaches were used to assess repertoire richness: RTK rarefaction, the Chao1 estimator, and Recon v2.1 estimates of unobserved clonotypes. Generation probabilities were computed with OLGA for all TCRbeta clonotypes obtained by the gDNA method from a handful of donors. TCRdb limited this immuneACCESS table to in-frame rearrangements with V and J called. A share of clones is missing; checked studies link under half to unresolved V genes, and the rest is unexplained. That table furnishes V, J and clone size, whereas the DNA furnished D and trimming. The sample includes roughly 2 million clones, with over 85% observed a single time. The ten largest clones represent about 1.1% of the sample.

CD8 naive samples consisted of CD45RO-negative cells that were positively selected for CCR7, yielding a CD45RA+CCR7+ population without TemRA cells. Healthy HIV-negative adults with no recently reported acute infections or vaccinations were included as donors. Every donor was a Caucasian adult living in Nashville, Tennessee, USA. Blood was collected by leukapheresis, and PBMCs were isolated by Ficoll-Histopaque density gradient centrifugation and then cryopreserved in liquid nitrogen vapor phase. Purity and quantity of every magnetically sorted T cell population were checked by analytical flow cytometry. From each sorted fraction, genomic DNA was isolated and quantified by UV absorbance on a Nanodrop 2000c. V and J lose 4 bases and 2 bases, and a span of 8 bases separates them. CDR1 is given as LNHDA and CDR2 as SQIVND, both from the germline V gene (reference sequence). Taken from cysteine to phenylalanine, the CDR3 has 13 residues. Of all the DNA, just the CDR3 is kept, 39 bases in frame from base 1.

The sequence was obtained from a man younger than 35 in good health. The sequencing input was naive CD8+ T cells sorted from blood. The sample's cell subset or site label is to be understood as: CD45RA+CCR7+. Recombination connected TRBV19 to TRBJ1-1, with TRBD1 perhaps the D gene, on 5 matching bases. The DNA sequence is TGTGCCAGTAGTAGGGGCCAAAACACTGAAGCTTTCTTT. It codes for CASSRGQNTEAFF.